The TCR beta chain under discussion was sequenced for a study of T cell repertoires in cytomegalovirus infection. Overall study: It was the public TCR beta signatures that indicated both CMV infection and matching HLA type. Study-level points and caveats: Within the response measured ex vivo, HLA-C-restricted CMV-specific TCR beta clonotypes were dominant. Summed public TCR beta family frequency identified CMV carriers bearing the relevant HLA.

CDR3 length equals 13 residues. Germline CDR1 and CDR2: MNHEY and SVGEGT. V lost 2 bases and J 5 bases, leaving 10 bases between the germline ends. One entry per CDR3 protein, called by TCRdb with MiXCR from the reads. This table holds fewer than 300,000 distinct CDR3 sequences, roughly 25% found once. A few counts support this clonotype. What it binds is unknown. This chain joins TRBV6-2 or TRBV6-3 and TRBJ2-7; D is unclear. The sample comprised PBMCs. The sequence was collected from a human donor in good health (CMV status not recorded). Some clones in this sample may be carry-over from other donors' samples. CDR3 protein: CASSYMTTDEQYV. CDR3 DNA sequence: TGTGCCAGCAGTTACATGACCACGGACGAGCAGTACGTC.